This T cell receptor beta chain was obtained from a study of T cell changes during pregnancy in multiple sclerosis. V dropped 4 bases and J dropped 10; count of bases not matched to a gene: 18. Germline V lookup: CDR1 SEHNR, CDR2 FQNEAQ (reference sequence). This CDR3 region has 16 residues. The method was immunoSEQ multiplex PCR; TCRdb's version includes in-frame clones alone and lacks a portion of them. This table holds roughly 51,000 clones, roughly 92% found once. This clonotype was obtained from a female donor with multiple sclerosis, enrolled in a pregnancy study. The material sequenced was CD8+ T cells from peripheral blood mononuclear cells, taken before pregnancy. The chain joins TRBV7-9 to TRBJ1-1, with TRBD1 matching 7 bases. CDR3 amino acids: CASSSTRQGMIWRAFF. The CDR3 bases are TGTGCCAGCAGCTCAACTCGACAGGGAATGATATGGAGAGCTTTCTTT.